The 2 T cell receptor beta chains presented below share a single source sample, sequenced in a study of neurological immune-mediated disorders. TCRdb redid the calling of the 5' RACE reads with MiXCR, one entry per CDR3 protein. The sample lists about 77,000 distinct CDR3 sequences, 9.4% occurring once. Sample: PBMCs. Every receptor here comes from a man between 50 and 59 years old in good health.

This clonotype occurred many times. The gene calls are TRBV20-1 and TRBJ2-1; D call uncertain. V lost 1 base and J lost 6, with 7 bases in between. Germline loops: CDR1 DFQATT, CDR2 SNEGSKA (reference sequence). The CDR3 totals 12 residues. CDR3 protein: CSARGGSNEQFF. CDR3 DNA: TGCAGTGCTAGAGGGGGAAGCAATGAGCAGTTCTTC.

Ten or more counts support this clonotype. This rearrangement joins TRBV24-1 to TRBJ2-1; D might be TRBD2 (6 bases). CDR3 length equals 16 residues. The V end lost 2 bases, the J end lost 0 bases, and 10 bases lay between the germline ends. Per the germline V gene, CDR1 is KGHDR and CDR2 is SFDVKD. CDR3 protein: CATSDSGRGSYNEQFF. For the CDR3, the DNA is TGTGCCACCAGTGATTCGGGGCGGGGCTCCTACAATGAGCAGTTCTTC.